A selection of T cell receptor beta chains follows, all from one sample in a study of blood T cell repertoires in COVID-19. Method: immunoSEQ multiplex PCR; TCRdb's copy keeps in-frame clones and lacks some. The sample contains about 260,000 clones, approximately 84% of which appear only once. The sequenced material came from peripheral blood. Source of these receptors: a human donor in a cohort sampled during active COVID-19. The CDR3 runs from the conserved cysteine through the conserved F or W. Each record gives: J gene, clone size, V gene, CDR3 length, D gene, CDR3 DNA, CDR3 protein. A D gene is named only where the DNA matches it firmly. A clone size is listed for some rows: how often the clone was seen (once, few, many), or a class if it is expanded.

>TRBJ1-1|.|TRBV27|14|.
TGTGCCAGCAGTTTATACAGGAAGAACACTGAAGCTTTCTTT
CASSLYRKNTEAFF
>TRBJ2-7|.|TRBV9|13|.
TGTGCCAGTTCGAGCGGGCCTAGGGGCGAGCAGTACTTC
CASSSGPRGEQYF
>TRBJ1-1|many|TRBV12-5|15|TRBD1
TGTGCTAGTGGTTTGGGGACAGGGGGCAGCGCTGAAGCTTTCTTT
CASGLGTGGSAEAFF
>TRBJ2-1|once|TRBV6-2/TRBV6-3|15|.
TGTGCCAGCAGTTACCCAATCCCCTCCTACAATGAGCAGTTCTTC
CASSYPIPSYNEQFF
>TRBJ1-5|.|TRBV5-8|16|.
TGTGCCAGCAGCTTCCCAGGGGTGTCGGGCAATCAGCCCCAGCATTTT
CASSFPGVSGNQPQHF
>TRBJ2-1|.|TRBV2|15|TRBD2
TGTGCCAGCAGTCCTGGACTAGTCCCCCGGGGCGAGCAGTTCTTC
CASSPGLVPRGEQFF
>TRBJ2-1|.|TRBV15|14|TRBD2
TGTGCCACCAACGCGGGAGGGAGTAACAATGAGCAGTTCTTC
CATNAGGSNNEQFF
>TRBJ2-1|.|TRBV3-1/TRBV3-2|15|TRBD1
TGTGCCAGCAGCCGACCGGGACAGGGTTACAATGAGCAGTTCTTC
CASSRPGQGYNEQFF
>TRBJ2-4|.|TRBV4-2|17|TRBD2
TGTGCCAGCAGCCTGGGACTAGGGGTAGCGGGGGGAAACATTCAGTACTTC
CASSLGLGVAGGNIQYF
>TRBJ2-7|.|TRBV6-1|16|TRBD1
TGTGCCAGCAGTGAGCGAACCGGGACAGGGGGTTACGAGCAGTACTTC
CASSERTGTGGYEQYF
>TRBJ1-2|.|TRBV6-2/TRBV6-3|14|.
TGTGCCAGCAGCGCGGGACGGCCAAGCTATGGCTACACCTTC
CASSAGRPSYGYTF
>TRBJ1-6|.|TRBV7-2|14|.
TGTGCCAGCAGCCTGGGAGGGACGGGGACACCCCTCCACTTT
CASSLGGTGTPLHF
>TRBJ1-6|few|TRBV2|11|TRBD1
TGTGCCACCCAGGGGGGCTTAGGGCTCCACTTT
CATQGGLGLHF
>TRBJ2-1|.|TRBV29-1|12|TRBD2
TGCAGCGTTGAGGCGGGGGTAAATGAGCAGTTCTTC
CSVEAGVNEQFF
>TRBJ2-1|once|TRBV27|17|TRBD2
TGTGCCAGCAGTACAGGACTAGCGGGAGGGTCGTCTAGTGAGCAGTTCTTC
CASSTGLAGGSSSEQFF
>TRBJ2-2|once|TRBV5-1|14|.
TGCGCCAGCAGCTTGGGCGGAGCCGCCGGGGAGCTGTTTTTT
CASSLGGAAGELFF
>TRBJ1-1|many|TRBV2|13|TRBD1
TGTGCCAGCAGCCCTTGGGACAGGGGGGAAGCTTTCTTT
CASSPWDRGEAFF
>TRBJ1-1|.|TRBV19|16|.
TGTGCCAGTAGTATTGGGGGGGCGGGAGGAGACACTGAAGCTTTCTTT
CASSIGGAGGDTEAFF
>TRBJ1-1|.|TRBV28|13|.
TGTGCCAGCAGTCCTGTGCGTCGGTCTGAAGCTTTCTTT
CASSPVRRSEAFF
>TRBJ2-1|once|TRBV5-1|14|TRBD2
TGCGCCAGCAGCTTGGGGACTAGCCAGAGTGAGCAGTTCTTC
CASSLGTSQSEQFF
>TRBJ2-1|.|TRBV19|16|TRBD1
TGTGCCAGTTCAGAAGTCGGACAGGCGGCTTCGGTTGAGCAGTTCTTC
CASSEVGQAASVEQFF
>TRBJ1-5|.|TRBV6-6|15|.
.
CASSSSTGGYQPQHF
>TRBJ2-7|few|TRBV7-9|12|.
TGTGCCAGCAGCTCGACTACCTACGAGCAGTACTTC
CASSSTTYEQYF
>TRBJ2-2|.|TRBV7-2|15|TRBD1
TGTGCCAGCAGCTTGACAGGGTTTAACACCGGGGAGCTGTTTTTT
CASSLTGFNTGELFF
>TRBJ2-2|once|TRBV4-2|15|.
TGTGCCAGCAGCCAAGTAGCGACTCTTACCGGGGAGCTGTTTTTT
CASSQVATLTGELFF
>TRBJ1-1|once|TRBV19|15|.
TGTGCCAGTAGTATAGTTCGGGGGTTCAACACTGAAGCTTTCTTT
CASSIVRGFNTEAFF